One and the same sample provided the 14 T cell receptor beta chains below, sequenced in a study of shared clonotypes between healthy human individuals. TCRdb keeps only in-frame clones here, not all; method: immunoSEQ multiplex PCR. The table records some 500,000 clones, about 96% of them present only once. The material sequenced was naive CD4+ T cells sorted from blood. Subset specified: CD45RA+ positively selected. The receptor set was obtained from a woman in her thirties in good health.

This clone was counted only a few times. This rearrangement joins TRBV18 to TRBJ2-2, with D possibly matching TRBD1 (6 bases). V lost 3 bases and J 4 bases, leaving 9 bases between the germline ends. CDR1 and CDR2 from the germline V gene are KGHSH and LQKENI. The CDR3 length is 14 residues. In DNA, the CDR3 is TGTGCCAGCTCACCGCGGACAGTCACCGGGGAGCTGTTTTTT. It translates to CASSPRTVTGELFF.

This CDR3 is CASSPGQGLAGANVLTF. CDR3 bases: TGTGCCAGCAGTCCAGGACAGGGGCTCGCTGGGGCCAACGTCCTGACTTTC. The chain links TRBV27 to TRBJ2-6; 9 positions agree with TRBD1. The junction had 7 bases not matched to a gene; V was cut back by 5 bases and J by 2 bases. This CDR3 comprises 17 residues. Germline assignment: CDR1 MNHEY and CDR2 SMNVEV (reference sequence). The full variable domain, with the rest looked up from reference TRBV27 and TRBJ2-6, is EAQVTQNPRYLITVTGKKLTVTCSQNMNHEYMSWYRQDPGLGLRQIYYSMNVEVTDKGDVPEGYKVSRKEKRNFPLILESPSPNQTSLYFCASSPGQGLAGANVLTFGAGSRLTVL.

This chain joins TRBV5-1 and TRBJ1-2; 9 bases fit TRBD1. The junction had 4 bases not matched to a gene; V was cut back by 1 base and J by 0 bases. Germline assignment: CDR1 SGHRS and CDR2 YFSETQ. The CDR3 runs 16 residues. CDR3 sequence (DNA): TGCGCCAGCAGCTTGAACAGGGGGCAAGCTAACTATGGCTACACCTTC. Encoded protein: CASSLNRGQANYGYTF.

The gene calls are TRBV7-9 and TRBJ2-3; possible D gene TRBD2, 5 bases. The CDR3 is 14 residues long. With 1 base removed from V and 1 base from J, the gap between germline ends came to 6 bases. Germline CDR1 reads SEHNR; CDR2 reads FQNEAQ (reference sequence). CDR3: CASSLVGGTDTQYF. As DNA, the CDR3 is TGTGCCAGCAGCTTAGTCGGGGGCACAGATACGCAGTATTTT.

This sequence joins TRBV5-6 and TRBJ2-7; TRBD1 agrees at 10 bases. The germline CDR1 and CDR2 sequences are SGHDT and YYEEEE. The V gene end was trimmed by 8 bases and the J gene end by 2 bases; junction bases not matched to a gene: 10. The CDR3 has 15 amino acids. The CDR3 region is CARIGGDRGPYEQYF. CDR3 coding DNA: TGTGCCAGGATCGGAGGGGACAGGGGCCCCTACGAGCAGTACTTC.

CDR3 nucleotide sequence: TGTGCCAGCAGTCCTCGGGCCTACCAAGGAAACACCATATATTTT. It codes for CASSPRAYQGNTIYF. The V call is TRBV6-1, the J call TRBJ1-3; D unclear. The length of the CDR3 is 15 residues. The germline V and J ends were trimmed by 5 bases and 4 bases, with 15 bases remaining between them. CDR1 and CDR2 from the germline V gene are MNHNS and SASEGT.

V gene TRBV18 combines with J gene TRBJ2-7; 8 positions match TRBD2. V dropped 2 bases and J dropped 3; count of bases not matched to a gene: 9. The CDR3 has 16 amino acids. Germline V gene lookup returns CDR1 KGHSH and CDR2 LQKENI. The CDR3: CASSPGSAGTSYEQYF. The CDR3, as DNA: TGTGCCAGCTCACCAGGGTCAGCCGGGACTAGCTACGAGCAGTACTTC.

J is TRBJ2-3 and V is TRBV7-2; tentatively, D is TRBD2 (6 bases). The CDR3 contains 14 residues. Trimming removed 4 bases from V and 5 bases from J, with 13 bases in between. Germline V gives CDR1 SGHTA, CDR2 FQGNSA. CDR3 sequence (DNA): TGTGCCAGCAGCTCCCCGGCGGGGAGAGATACGCAGTATTTT. It yields the protein CASSSPAGRDTQYF.

The chain carries TRBV18 and TRBJ2-7, with 7 bases aligning to TRBD1. This CDR3 has 15 residues. In germline, CDR1 is KGHSH, CDR2 LQKENI. V lost 3 bases to trimming and J lost 5 bases; unmatched junction nucleotides: 10. The CDR3 here is CASSPPGTALDEQYF. In DNA, the CDR3 is TGTGCCAGCTCACCCCCCGGGACAGCTCTCGACGAGCAGTACTTC. Supplemented by reference TRBV18 and TRBJ2-7, the full variable domain reads NAGVMQNPRHLVRRRGQEARLRCSPMKGHSHVYWYRQLPEEGLKFMVYLQKENIIDESGMPKERFSAEFPKEGPSILRIQQVVRGDSAAYFCASSPPGTALDEQYFGPGTRLTVT.

The rearrangement links TRBV23-1 to TRBJ1-5, with D unclear. TRBV23-1 is filed as an ORF, its function uncertain. The CDR3 runs to 13 residues. Trimming shortened V by 4 bases and J by 6 bases, and 10 bases separated the two germline ends. The CDR3 DNA sequence: TGCGCCAGCAGTCCGTGGCGCCCTCAGCCCCAGCATTTT. Its protein product is CASSPWRPQPQHF.

The CDR3: CAISDHGGDQPQHF. CDR3 nucleotides: TGTGCCATCAGTGATCACGGGGGGGATCAGCCCCAGCATTTT. The chain combines TRBV10-3 with TRBJ1-5, with D perhaps TRBD1 (5 bases). The V end was cut by 3 bases, the J end by 5 bases, with 11 bases between. This CDR3 contains 14 residues. Germline V gene sequence: CDR1 ENHRY, CDR2 SYGVKD.

CDR3 amino acids: CASSLYGSTDTQYF. The CDR3 DNA is TGTGCCAGCAGTTTGTACGGATCCACAGATACGCAGTATTTT. V and J are TRBV27 and TRBJ2-3; no firm D call. The germline V gene has CDR1 MNHEY and CDR2 SMNVEV (reference sequence). The CDR3 extends over 14 amino acids. V gave up 3 bases and J gave up 2 bases, with 9 bases separating them.

The chain employs TRBV20-1 and TRBJ1-2, with D perhaps TRBD1 (5 bases). The CDR3 runs to 11 residues. The V and J ends lost 4 bases and 6 bases respectively, with 9 bases between them. CDR1 DFQATT and CDR2 SNEGSKA come from the germline V gene (reference sequence). The CDR3 reads CSATRVDGYTF. Here the CDR3 DNA reads TGCAGTGCTACCAGGGTGGATGGCTACACCTTC.

The chain carries TRBV11-2 and TRBJ2-1, with 10 bases identical to TRBD2. The trim removed 6 bases at V and 6 bases at J, leaving 11 bases unmatched. The germline CDR1 and CDR2 sequences are SGHAT and FQNNGV. The CDR3 runs to 16 residues. DNA of the CDR3: TGTGCCAGCAGACCCCTGAGCGGGAGGGCCCGCAATGAGCAGTTCTTC. Its protein is CASRPLSGRARNEQFF.